These 28 T cell receptor beta chains were sequenced from one sample in a study of molecular identifiers for immune sequencing clone quantification. Each CDR3 protein is one row after TCRdb ran MiXCR on the PCR reads. The data contain 300,000 to 400,000 distinct CDR3 sequences, about 21% of them singletons. Source material: naive CD8+ T cells from blood, with Jurkat cell RNA spiked in. Subset described: FACS-sorted CD8+CD4-CCR7+CD45RA+ naive T cells. The receptors stem from a human donor in good health. Some libraries in this study had Jurkat cell RNA spiked in.

This clonotype was counted many times. The rearrangement joins TRBV2 to TRBJ2-7, with D possibly matching TRBD2 (6 bases). Trimming took 6 bases from V and 0 from J, leaving 15 bases between them. The germline V gene encodes CDR1 SNHLY and CDR2 FYNNEI. The CDR3 length is 15 residues. In nucleotides, the CDR3 is TGTGCCAGCAGGGACCCGGGACTGAACTCCTACGAGCAGTACTTC. Translation: CASRDPGLNSYEQYF.

Ten or more counts support this clonotype. The genes are TRBV27 and TRBJ2-7, with D hard to call. The CDR3 consists of 11 residues. The V and J ends lost 8 bases and 1 base respectively, with 6 bases between them. Per the germline V gene, CDR1 is MNHEY and CDR2 is SMNVEV (reference sequence). The CDR3 nucleotides are TGTGCCAGCCAGGATTCCTACGAGCAGTACTTC. This gives the protein CASQDSYEQYF.

In its sample, this clonotype was seen once. This sequence may be a read error, since a much larger clone differs from it by one base. The chain uses TRBV5-3 and TRBJ2-5, with 12 bases fitting TRBD2. TRBV5-3 is treated as an ORF (open reading frame) with a function not yet certain. This CDR3 has 16 amino acids. This CDR3 is CASSSTSGSTGGTQYF. CDR3 sequence (DNA): TGTGCCAGCAGCTCGACTAGCGGGAGTACGGGAGGGACCCAGTACTTC.

This clonotype was picked up many times. The chain combines TRBV5-5 with TRBJ2-3, with 11 bases aligning to TRBD2. This CDR3 is built from 17 residues. Germline values: CDR1 SGHKS, CDR2 YYEKEE (reference sequence). V gave up 4 bases and J gave up 3 bases; unmatched junction bases: 10. The CDR3 DNA follows: TGTGCCAGCAGCGTCGAAGCGGGACTAGCGGTAACAGATACGCAGTATTTT. Translating it yields CASSVEAGLAVTDTQYF.

For this clonotype: This may arise from a read error, as a much more abundant clone is one base away. The gene calls are TRBV28 and TRBJ2-3; D is unclear. Germline CDR1 is MDHEN and CDR2 is SYDVKM. CDR3 length: 12 amino acids. As DNA, the CDR3 is TGTGCCACCAGTTTATCTGAGGATACGCAGTATTTT. This sequence encodes CATSLSEDTQYF.

This clonotype was seen ten or more times. V and J are TRBV4-3 and TRBJ2-7, with 7 bases aligning to TRBD2. Losses at the gene ends were 4 bases for V and 0 bases for J; bases not matched to a gene: 6. Per germline, CDR1 LGHNA and CDR2 YSLEER. The CDR3 consists of 15 residues. The CDR3 DNA is TGCGCCAGCAGCCCGGGGGGACGGAGCTCCTACGAGCAGTACTTC. Its protein is CASSPGGRSSYEQYF.

This clonotype has ten or more counts. The chain employs TRBV12-3 or TRBV12-4 and TRBJ2-7; D is ambiguous. V was clipped by 4 bases and J by 3 bases, with 4 bases between them. The CDR3 runs to 11 residues. For the CDR3, the DNA is TGTGCCAGCAGTTCCAACTACGAGCAGTACTTC. Translated, it gives CASSSNYEQYF.

Remarks on this clonotype: A read error is possible here, since a much larger clone lies one base away. The conserved closing phenylalanine or tryptophan is absent in this CDR3, likely reflecting a read error. The J gene is TRBJ1-2, the V gene TRBV28; 8 nucleotides match TRBD1. The CDR3 has 14 residues. V dropped 4 bases and J dropped 2; count of bases not matched to a gene: 3. Germline lookup yields CDR1 MDHEN and CDR2 SYDVKM. The DNA for the CDR3 is TGTGCCAGCAGTTCCTACAGGGGGAACTATGGCTACACCCTC. This translates into CASSSYRGNYGYTL.

A remark on this clonotype: This may be a read error, as it is one base from a much larger clone. This chain links TRBV12-3 or TRBV12-4 with TRBJ2-7; unclear D gene. Trimming took 5 bases from V and 4 from J, leaving 9 bases between them. This CDR3 comprises 12 residues. CDR3 loop: CASSIDQYEQYF. The CDR3 nucleotides are TGTGCCAGCAGTATCGACCAGTACGAGCAGTACTTC.

Many counts were recorded for this clonotype. The chain joins TRBV4-1 to TRBJ1-1, with TRBD1 matching 11 bases. There are 18 residues in the CDR3. The ends lost 1 base at V and 5 bases at J; junction bases unmatched: 12. Per germline, CDR1 MGHRA and CDR2 YSYEKL. The CDR3 coding sequence is TGCGCCAGCAGCCAAGGGGTCCGGACAGGGGGCTCGGGAACTGAAGCTTTCTTT. Protein: CASSQGVRTGGSGTEAFF.

As concerns this clonotype: Since the CDR3 does not end with the conserved phenylalanine or tryptophan, this likely comes from a read error. V usage is TRBV28 and J usage is TRBJ2-7; either TRBD1 or TRBD2 may supply D (5 bases each). CDR1 MDHEN and CDR2 SYDVKM come from the germline V gene. Between the trimmed V and J ends, which lost 5 bases and 6 bases, there was a span of 11 bases. The length of the CDR3 is 12 residues. This CDR3 reads CASSLEGREQYL. CDR3 sequence (DNA): TGTGCCAGCAGTCTCGAGGGGCGCGAGCAGTACCTC.

This clonotype was seen ten or more times. The genes are TRBV5-6 and TRBJ1-1; unclear D gene. The germline V gene has CDR1 SGHDT and CDR2 YYEEEE. V shed 0 bases and J shed 0 bases, with 9 bases lying between them. The length of the CDR3 is 15 residues. The CDR3 sequence is CASSLASKMNTEAFF. The CDR3 bases are TGTGCCAGCAGCTTGGCCAGTAAGATGAACACTGAAGCTTTCTTT.

Many counts were recorded for this clonotype. This sequence joins TRBV30 and TRBJ2-7; D not certain. V gave up 4 bases and J gave up 4 bases, with 14 bases separating them. The CDR3 consists of 13 residues. Germline V gene data show CDR1 as GTSNPN and CDR2 as SVGIG (reference sequence). As DNA, the CDR3 is TGTGCCTGGACTATGTCCGCCGGGTACGAGCAGTACTTC. Translated: CAWTMSAGYEQYF.

Regarding this clonotype: A clone one base away is much larger, so this may be a read error. This likely comes from a read error, as the CDR3 has no conserved phenylalanine or tryptophan at its end. V usage is TRBV29-1 and J usage is TRBJ1-2; no clear D gene. V lost 7 bases to trimming and J lost 2 bases, with 11 bases between them. The CDR3 extends over 12 amino acids. Germline V gives CDR1 SQVTM, CDR2 ANQGSEA. The CDR3 coding sequence is TGCAGCGCTCTTCAGCAAAACTATGGCTACACCCTC. Amino acids: CSALQQNYGYTL.

Comment on this clonotype: A read error may be the cause here, since a much bigger clone is one base away. The rearrangement uses TRBV14 and TRBJ2-7; 10 nucleotides line up with TRBD1. CDR3 size: 15 residues. CDR1 SGHDN and CDR2 FVKESK come from the germline V gene. The CDR3 spells CASNQRDRGDHEQYF. The DNA for the CDR3 is TGTGCCAGCAACCAACGGGACAGGGGAGACCACGAGCAGTACTTC.

This clonotype came up many times. This chain links TRBV11-2 with TRBJ2-3, with D unclear. Per germline, CDR1 SGHAT and CDR2 FQNNGV. With 1 base removed from V and 0 bases from J, the gap between germline ends came to 11 bases. This CDR3 contains 16 residues. The CDR3, as DNA: TGTGCCAGCAGCTTAGGGTTTAAATCTAGCACAGATACGCAGTATTTT. Protein product: CASSLGFKSSTDTQYF.

This clonotype was detected ten times or more. The rearrangement joins TRBV7-2 to TRBJ2-5; D might be TRBD2 (5 bases). The CDR3 has 13 residues. Looked up from germline, CDR1 is SGHTA and CDR2 is FQGNSA. V was shortened by 1 base and J by 12 bases, with 15 bases between the two germline ends. CDR3 sequence: CASSLEGQNGEYF. The CDR3 coding sequence is TGTGCCAGCAGCTTAGAAGGGCAGAACGGGGAGTACTTC. The complete variable domain, with remaining parts taken from reference TRBV7-2 and TRBJ2-5, reads GAGVSQSPSNKVTEKGKDVELRCDPISGHTALYWYRQSLGQGLEFLIYFQGNSAPDKSGLPSDRFSAERTGGSVSTLTIQRTQQEDSAVYLCASSLEGQNGEYFGPGTRLLVL.

This clonotype was detected a few times. The chain combines TRBV6-2 or TRBV6-3 with TRBJ2-7; D is ambiguous. Germline CDR1 MNHEY, CDR2 SVGEGT. The CDR3 loop spans 13 amino acids. Trimming stripped 4 bases from V and 6 bases from J, with 13 bases between. CDR3 protein: CASSSGLLGEQYF. The CDR3 DNA follows: TGTGCCAGCAGTTCTGGGCTCCTTGGCGAGCAGTACTTC.

The sample holds many counts of this clonotype. The chain couples TRBV19 to TRBJ2-7; D may be TRBD1 (5 bases). The germline V and J ends were trimmed by 10 bases and 0 bases, with 10 bases remaining between them. Looked up from germline, CDR1 is LNHDA and CDR2 is SQIVND (reference sequence). The CDR3 extends over 12 amino acids. CDR3 nucleotides: TGTGCCACCACAGGCAGCTCCTACGAGCAGTACTTC. Protein sequence: CATTGSSYEQYF.

The chain carries TRBV14 and TRBJ2-2; D uncertain. V was shortened by 1 base and J by 3 bases, with 9 bases between the two germline ends. There are 15 residues in the CDR3. Germline CDR1 SGHDN, CDR2 FVKESK. CDR3 residues: CASSQVPGYTGELFF. As DNA, the CDR3 is TGTGCCAGCAGCCAAGTCCCCGGGTACACCGGGGAGCTGTTTTTT.

The genes are TRBV12-3 or TRBV12-4 and TRBJ1-1, with D possibly TRBD1 on 6 matching bases. The ends were cut back, 10 bases at V and 0 bases at J, with 12 bases in the middle. CDR3 length: 13 amino acids. The CDR3 DNA follows: TGTGCCACCTTGGACAGCATGAACACTGAAGCTTTCTTT. It encodes CATLDSMNTEAFF.

V is TRBV28 and J is TRBJ1-5; D possibly corresponds to TRBD1 (5 bases). The germline V gene has CDR1 MDHEN and CDR2 SYDVKM. Trimming cost V 7 bases and J 0 bases, with 13 bases left between them. The CDR3 consists of 15 residues. Written as DNA, the CDR3 is TGTGCCAGCACCACGGGACCCTATAGCAATCAGCCCCAGCATTTT. Protein: CASTTGPYSNQPQHF. Using reference TRBV28 and TRBJ1-5 for the parts outside the CDR3, the full variable domain is DVKVTQSSRYLVKRTGEKVFLECVQDMDHENMFWYRQDPGLGLRLIYFSYDVKMKEKGDIPEGYSVSREKKERFSLILESASTNQTSMYLCASTTGPYSNQPQHFGDGTRLSIL.

Comment on this clonotype: A clone one base away is much larger, so this may be a read error. V and J are TRBV20-1 and TRBJ1-4; D is ambiguous. Germline V gives CDR1 DFQATT, CDR2 SNEGSKA (reference sequence). The CDR3 extends over 14 amino acids. The CDR3 loop is CSASGEATNGKLFF. DNA of the CDR3: TGCAGTGCCTCAGGCGAGGCAACTAATGGAAAACTGTTTTTT.

This clonotype has a handful of counts. The genes are TRBV20-1 and TRBJ2-1, with a possible D match to TRBD2 (6 bases). Trimming shortened V by 4 bases and J by 8 bases, and 15 bases separated the two germline ends. Germline values: CDR1 DFQATT, CDR2 SNEGSKA (reference sequence). CDR3 size: 13 residues. In nucleotides, the CDR3 is TGCAGTGCTAAGACTAGAGGTAGTGATGAGCAGTTCTTC. It is translated as CSAKTRGSDEQFF.

This clonotype was picked up many times. V is TRBV19 and J is TRBJ2-7; 7 nucleotides align to TRBD1. Germline CDR1 reads LNHDA; CDR2 reads SQIVND (reference sequence). Trimming took 5 bases from V and 2 from J; bases not matched to a gene: 9. CDR3 size: 15 residues. The CDR3 loop reads CASSLSWDSTYEQYF. The CDR3 coding sequence is TGTGCCAGTAGTCTCTCCTGGGACAGTACCTACGAGCAGTACTTC.

This clonotype was seen just once. This may stem from a read error, because a much larger clone lies one nucleotide away. The chain uses TRBV13 and TRBJ2-5; a possible D gene is TRBD2 (6 bases). This CDR3 region has 16 residues. Germline V gene lookup returns CDR1 PRHDT and CDR2 FYEKMQ (reference sequence). CDR3 sequence (DNA): TGTGCCAGCAGCTCTGCTCAGGAGGGGCGCCAAGAGACCCGGTACTTC. This translates into CASSSAQEGRQETRYF.

This clonotype was seen a handful of times. The DNA for the CDR3 is TGCAGTGCTAGAGAGACAGGGGCCATTTTCTATGGCTACACCTTC. This codes for CSARETGAIFYGYTF. V and J are TRBV20-1 and TRBJ1-2; 8 nucleotides match TRBD1. Trimming removed 0 bases from V and 4 bases from J; junction bases left unmatched: 7. The CDR3 is made up of 15 amino acids. CDR1 DFQATT and CDR2 SNEGSKA come from the germline V gene (reference sequence).

Comment on this clonotype: This may come from a read error, since a much larger clone is one base off. The V and J genes are TRBV18 and TRBJ2-3; D is ambiguous. Germline V gene sequence: CDR1 KGHSH, CDR2 LQKENI. The CDR3 spans 15 residues. CDR3 region: CASPPPNRIADTQYF. CDR3 nucleotides: TGTGCCAGCCCACCACCGAATAGGATCGCAGATACGCAGTATTTT.